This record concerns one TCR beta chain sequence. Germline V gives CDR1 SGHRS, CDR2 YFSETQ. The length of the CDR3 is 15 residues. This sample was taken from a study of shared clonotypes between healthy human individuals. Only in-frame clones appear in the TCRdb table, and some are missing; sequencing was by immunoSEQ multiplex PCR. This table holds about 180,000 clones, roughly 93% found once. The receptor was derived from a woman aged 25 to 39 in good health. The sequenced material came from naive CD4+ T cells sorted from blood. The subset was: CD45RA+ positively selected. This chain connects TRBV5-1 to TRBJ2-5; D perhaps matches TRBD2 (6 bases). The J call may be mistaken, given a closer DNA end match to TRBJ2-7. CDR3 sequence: CASSLSSGVSYEQYF. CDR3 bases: TGCGCCAGCAGCTTAAGTAGCGGAGTCTCCTACGAGCAGTACTTC.